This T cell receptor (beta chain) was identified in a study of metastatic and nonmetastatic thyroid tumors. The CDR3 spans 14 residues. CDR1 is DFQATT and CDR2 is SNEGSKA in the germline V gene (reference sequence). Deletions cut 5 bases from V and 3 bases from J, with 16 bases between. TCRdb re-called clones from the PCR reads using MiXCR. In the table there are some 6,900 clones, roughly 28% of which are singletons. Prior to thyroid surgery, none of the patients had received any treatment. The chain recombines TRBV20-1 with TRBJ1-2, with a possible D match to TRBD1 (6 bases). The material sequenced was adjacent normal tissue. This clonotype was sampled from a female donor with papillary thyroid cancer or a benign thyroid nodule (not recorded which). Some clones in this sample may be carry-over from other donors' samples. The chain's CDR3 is CSAGGFGDYYGYTF. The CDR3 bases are TGCAGTGCTGGGGGCTTTGGGGACTACTATGGCTACACCTTC.